This T cell receptor beta chain was sequenced for a study of T-cell memory formation after mild COVID-19. Study-wide background: TCR clusters largely stayed donor specific.

Trimming removed 5 bases from V and 2 bases from J; junction bases left unmatched: 6. Germline V lookup: CDR1 WSHSY, CDR2 SAAADI. This CDR3 has 15 residues. One entry per CDR3 protein, called by TCRdb with MiXCR from the 5' RACE reads. The sample contains about 270,000 distinct CDR3 sequences, over 15% of which appear only once. Sequences were obtained from PBMCs or a T cell subset sorted from them (not recorded which). The chain is built from TRBV10-2 and TRBJ2-5; 9 nucleotides align to TRBD1. This receptor was taken from a man aged 18 to 29 who had mild COVID-19 (a few samples of this study predate the infection). Cell type and time point are not known. This CDR3 reads CASSPDRGSQETQYF. In nucleotides, the CDR3 is TGCGCCAGCAGTCCCGACAGGGGGTCACAAGAGACCCAGTACTTC.